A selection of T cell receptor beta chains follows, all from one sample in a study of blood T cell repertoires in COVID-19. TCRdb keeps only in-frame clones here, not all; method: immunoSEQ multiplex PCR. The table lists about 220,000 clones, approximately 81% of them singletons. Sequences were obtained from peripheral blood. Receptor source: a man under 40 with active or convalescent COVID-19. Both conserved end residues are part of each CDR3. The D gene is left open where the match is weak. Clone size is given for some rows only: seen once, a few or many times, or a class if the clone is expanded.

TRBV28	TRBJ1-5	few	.	TGTGCCAGCATCTTAGAGTGGATAAGTGGGGGGAGCAATCAGCCCCAGCATTTT	CASILEWISGGSNQPQHF
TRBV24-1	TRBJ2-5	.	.	TGTGCCACCAGTGATCGCAGGGAGGAAGAGACCCAGTACTTC	CATSDRREEETQYF
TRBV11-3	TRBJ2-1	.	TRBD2	TGTGCCAGCTCGACCAGACTAGCGGGGGACAATGAGCAGTTCTTC	CASSTRLAGDNEQFF
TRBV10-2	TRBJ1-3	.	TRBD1	TGCGCCAGCAGTGAGCCGGGACAGGGCAACACCATATATTTT	CASSEPGQGNTIYF
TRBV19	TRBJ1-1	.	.	TGTGCCAGTAGTTTTGGAGGGGCCAACACTGAAGCTTTCTTT	CASSFGGANTEAFF
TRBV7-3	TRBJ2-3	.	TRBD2	TGTGCCAGCAGCTCCTTCGCGGGGGGGACAGATACGCAGTATTTT	CASSSFAGGTDTQYF
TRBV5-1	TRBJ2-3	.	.	TGCGCCAGCAGCGGGAGAGGGGGAGGCACAGATACGCAGTATTTT	CASSGRGGGTDTQYF
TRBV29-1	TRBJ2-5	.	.	TGCAGCGTTGAAGGGGAGGAGACCCAGTACTTC	CSVEGEETQYF
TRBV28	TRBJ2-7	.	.	TGTGCCAGCGGCTACGACACAGGGAGCTCCTACGAGCAGTACTTC	CASGYDTGSSYEQYF
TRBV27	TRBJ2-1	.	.	TGTGCCAGCAGTCTACAGGGTTATGAGCAGTTCTTC	CASSLQGYEQFF
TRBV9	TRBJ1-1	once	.	TGTGCCAGCAGCGTAGGAGGAGTAAACACTGAAGCTTTCTTT	CASSVGGVNTEAFF
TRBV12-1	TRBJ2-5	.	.	TGTGCCAGCAGCTTTTTCAGGTCCCTAGCGAACTTC	CASSFFRSLANF
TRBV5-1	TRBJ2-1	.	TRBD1	TGCGCCAGCAGCCCCGGGACAGGGGGGGGCAATGAGCAGTTCTTC	CASSPGTGGGNEQFF
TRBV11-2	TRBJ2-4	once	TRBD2	TGTGCCAGCAGCTCCCCGTCTGGGGGGGACATTCAGTACTTC	CASSSPSGGDIQYF
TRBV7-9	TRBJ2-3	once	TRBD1	TGTGCCAGCAGCCGCTGGGAAGGGGGCAAGGCAGATACGCAGTATTTT	CASSRWEGGKADTQYF
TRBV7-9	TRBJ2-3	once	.	TGTGCCAGCAGCTACCCTCCGGGACTCCAGTATTTT	CASSYPPGLQYF
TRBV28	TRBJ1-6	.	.	TGTGCCAGCAGTACACCCAACAGGAATAATTCACCCCTCCACTTT	CASSTPNRNNSPLHF
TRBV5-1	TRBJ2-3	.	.	TGCGCCAGCAGCTCCAGCGTGGTTCCCCCAACAGATACGCAGTATTTT	CASSSSVVPPTDTQYF
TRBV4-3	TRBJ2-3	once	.	TGCGCCAGCAGCCAAGGCGCGGCATCAGGGTCTTGGGCAGATACGCAGTATTTT	CASSQGAASGSWADTQYF
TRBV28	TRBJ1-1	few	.	TGTGCCAGCAGTTCGGACTGGAATAGAGCTTTCTTT	CASSSDWNRAFF
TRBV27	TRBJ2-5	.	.	TGTGCCAGCAGTAAGTTTTCAGGCCCCACAAAACAAGAGACCCAGTACTTC	CASSKFSGPTKQETQYF
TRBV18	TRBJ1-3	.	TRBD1	TGTGCCAGCTCACCACCGGGACAGACTGGAAACACCATATATTTT	CASSPPGQTGNTIYF
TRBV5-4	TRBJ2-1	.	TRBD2	TGTGCCAGCTCACGGGGGGGGCGGGAGAATGAGCAGTTCTTC	CASSRGGRENEQFF
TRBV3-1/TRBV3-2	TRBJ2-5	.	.	TGTGCCAGCAGCCAAGATGTCAGGGAGGAAGAGACCCAGTACTTC	CASSQDVREEETQYF
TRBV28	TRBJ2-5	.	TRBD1	TGTGCCAGCAGTCACGGGACAGGGGGTTATGAGACCCAGTACTTC	CASSHGTGGYETQYF
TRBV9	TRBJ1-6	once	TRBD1	TGTGCCAGCAGCGCCGACCATAAGACAGGGGGCGGGAGCTCCTATAATTCACCCCTCCACTTT	CASSADHKTGGGSSYNSPLHF
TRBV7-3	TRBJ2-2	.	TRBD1	TGTGCCAGCAGCTTAATGCAGGGGGCGAGAACAACCGGGGAGCTGTTTTTT	CASSLMQGARTTGELFF
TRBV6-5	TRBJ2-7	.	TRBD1	TGTGCCAGCACGGCCGGGACAGGGACCTACGAGCAGTACTTC	CASTAGTGTYEQYF
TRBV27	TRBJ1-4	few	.	TGTGCCAGCAGTAGGAACAGGGCGAATGAAAAACTGTTTTTT	CASSRNRANEKLFF
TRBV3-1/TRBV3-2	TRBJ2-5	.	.	TGTGCCAGCAGCCAAGAAGGTAGCGGATTCCAAGAGACCCAGTACTTC	CASSQEGSGFQETQYF
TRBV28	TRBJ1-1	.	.	TGTGCCAGCAGTGGCAGGGGCTCCCTTGAAGCTTTCTTT	CASSGRGSLEAFF
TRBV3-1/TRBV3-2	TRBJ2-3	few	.	TGTGCCAGCAGCCTGCGGTATGGCACAGATACGCAGTATTTT	CASSLRYGTDTQYF
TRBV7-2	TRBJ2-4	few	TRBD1	TGTGCCAGCAGCTCACGACAGGGGGGTCAAAACATTCAGTACTTC	CASSSRQGGQNIQYF
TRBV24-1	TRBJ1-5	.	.	TGTGCCACCAGTGGAAACAGGGCAAGCAATCAGCCCCAGCATTTT	CATSGNRASNQPQHF
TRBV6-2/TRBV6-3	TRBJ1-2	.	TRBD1	TGTGCCAGCAGACCTACAGGGGGCAGAGGCTACACCTTC	CASRPTGGRGYTF
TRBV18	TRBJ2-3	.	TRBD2	TGTGCCAGCTCACCACTCGGACTAGCGGGAGCGGGAGATACGCAGTATTTT	CASSPLGLAGAGDTQYF
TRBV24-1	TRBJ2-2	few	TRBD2	TGTGCCACCAGTGTGGCTAGCGGGGGGATCGCCGGGGAGCTGTTTTTT	CATSVASGGIAGELFF
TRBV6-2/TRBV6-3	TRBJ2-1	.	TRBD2	TGTGCCAGCAGTTATGGGACTAGCGGTGGAAATGAGCAGTTCTTC	CASSYGTSGGNEQFF
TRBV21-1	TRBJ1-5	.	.	TGTGCCAGCAGCCCTCAGGACCAGGGCTATCAGAATCAGCCCCAGCATTTT	CASSPQDQGYQNQPQHF
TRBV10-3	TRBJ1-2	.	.	TGTGCCATCAGTCCAGGGATGGAGGGTGGCTACACCTTC	CAISPGMEGGYTF
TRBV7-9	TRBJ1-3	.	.	TGTGCCAGCAGCTTCGAGACAGGAGTACTCTCTGGAAACACCATATATTTT	CASSFETGVLSGNTIYF
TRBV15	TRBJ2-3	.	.	TGTGCCACCAGCAGAGACAGGGCGAGTACGCAGTATTTT	CATSRDRASTQYF
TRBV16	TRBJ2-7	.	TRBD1	TGTGCCAGCAGCCAACTACCGGGACAGGGGGCCTACGAGCAGTACTTC	CASSQLPGQGAYEQYF
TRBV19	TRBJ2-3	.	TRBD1	TGTGCCAGTATGGAGACAGGGCGGGTCGATACGCAGTATTTT	CASMETGRVDTQYF
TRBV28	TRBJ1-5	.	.	TGTGCCAGCAGGACCAAAGGGAGGCCCCAGCATTTT	CASRTKGRPQHF
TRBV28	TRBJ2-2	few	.	TGTGCCAGCAGTTTCTGGGGAGGATACGCGAACACCGGGGAGCTGTTTTTT	CASSFWGGYANTGELFF
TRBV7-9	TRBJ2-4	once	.	TGTGCCAGCAGCTTGACAGGAGGCGGAAACATTCAGTACTTC	CASSLTGGGNIQYF
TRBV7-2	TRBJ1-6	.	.	TGTGCCAGCAGCCCCCTCTATAATTCACCCCTCCACTTT	CASSPLYNSPLHF
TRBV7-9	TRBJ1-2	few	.	TGTGCCAGCAGCCTCAGGGGAGTCTATGGCTACACCTTC	CASSLRGVYGYTF
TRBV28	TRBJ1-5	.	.	TGTGCCAGCAGTTACACGGGGGGAGATAGCAATCAGCCCCAGCATTTT	CASSYTGGDSNQPQHF
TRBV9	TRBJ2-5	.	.	TGTGCCAGCAGCGTAGGAGGAGACCAAGAGACCCAGTACTTC	CASSVGGDQETQYF
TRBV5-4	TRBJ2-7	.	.	TGTGCCAGCAGCTTGGGAGGGTCCTTCTCCTACGAGCAGTACTTC	CASSLGGSFSYEQYF
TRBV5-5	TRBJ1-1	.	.	TGTGCCAGCAGCTTGTTCTCCCTGGAGGCCACTGAAGCTTTCTTT	CASSLFSLEATEAFF
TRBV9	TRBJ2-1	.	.	TGTGCCAGCAGCGTACTGGGGGCGTCCCCCCTATCCTACAATGAGCAGTTCTTC	CASSVLGASPLSYNEQFF